This T cell receptor (beta chain) was sequenced in a study of T cell changes during pregnancy in multiple sclerosis. CDR1 and CDR2 from the germline V gene are SGHVS and FQNEAQ. The CDR3 runs 14 residues. Trimming cost V 2 bases and J 8 bases; bases outside gene matches: 8. TCRdb's copy holds only in-frame clones and misses some; the assay was immunoSEQ multiplex PCR. The sample has under 70,000 clones, roughly nine tenths seen once; the top ten hold around 0.5%. The material sequenced was CD4+ T cells from peripheral blood mononuclear cells, taken after pregnancy. The receptor comes from a female donor in good health, enrolled as a control in a pregnancy study. V gene TRBV7-8 combines with J gene TRBJ1-2; 7 nucleotides align to TRBD1. The CDR3 spells CASSLLATGAGYTF. In nucleotides, the CDR3 is TGTGCCAGCAGCTTATTGGCCACAGGGGCCGGCTACACCTTC.